The clone carrying this TCR beta chain was observed a few times. Its antigen is unidentified. The sample is drawn from a study of T cell responses to AZD1222 COVID-19 vaccine. TCRdb keeps only in-frame clones here, not all; method: immunoSEQ multiplex PCR. The sample contains about 67,000 clones, around four fifths of which appear only once. Whole-study findings and limits: No day 14 peak samples; only post-peak repertoires were characterized.

Looked up from germline, CDR1 is SNHLY and CDR2 is FYNNEI. V was clipped by 3 bases and J by 0 bases, with 9 bases between them. This CDR3 is built from 15 residues. Second-dose recipients at about 4 or about 12 weeks were treated as one pooled group. This chain connects TRBV2 to TRBJ1-5; tentative D call: TRBD1 (5 bases). The receptor's source is an adult who received the AZD1222 COVID-19 vaccine. The sample consisted of peripheral blood, taken 28 days after the second AZD1222 dose. CDR3 in amino acids: CASSDRQRSNQPQHF. The CDR3 DNA sequence: TGTGCCAGCAGTGACCGACAGCGTAGCAATCAGCCCCAGCATTTT.